The 5 T cell receptor beta chains below all came from one sample that was sequenced in a study of blood T cell repertoires in COVID-19. Clones were read by immunoSEQ multiplex PCR, and TCRdb kept only the in-frame ones, dropping some. This table holds about 200,000 clones, approximately 81% found once. Sequenced material: peripheral blood. The receptors stem from a person aged 70 to 79 with COVID-19, enrolled during active disease.

This clone was counted a single time. V gene TRBV7-3 combines with J gene TRBJ2-2; 8 nucleotides match TRBD2. V shed 1 base, J shed 5 bases, and the junction held 9 bases outside the gene matches. The CDR3 runs to 17 residues. CDR1 is SGHTA and CDR2 is FQGTGA in the germline V gene. The CDR3 region is CASSLKAGETFTGELFF. The CDR3 DNA is TGTGCCAGCAGCTTAAAAGCGGGGGAAACTTTTACCGGGGAGCTGTTTTTT.

V usage is TRBV6-1 and J usage is TRBJ2-7, with D unresolved. There are 14 residues in the CDR3. Germline values: CDR1 MNHNS, CDR2 SASEGT. V lost 2 bases to trimming and J lost 3 bases, with 11 bases between them. The CDR3 is CASSESLYGYEQYF. The DNA for the CDR3 is TGTGCCAGCAGTGAATCCCTATATGGCTACGAGCAGTACTTC.

In this sample, this clone turned up a few times. CDR3 loop: CASSTVYGYTF. Written as DNA, the CDR3 is TGTGCCAGCAGTACTGTCTATGGCTACACCTTC. V usage is TRBV2 and J usage is TRBJ1-2; D is ambiguous. V dropped 5 bases and J dropped 4 bases, with 5 bases sitting between them. The CDR3 consists of 11 residues. The germline V gene encodes CDR1 SNHLY and CDR2 FYNNEI.

The chain joins TRBV5-4 to TRBJ2-2; D might be TRBD1 (6 bases). CDR3 size: 13 residues. From germline, CDR1 is SGHNT and CDR2 YYREEE (reference sequence). V was trimmed by 3 bases and J by 7 bases, leaving 10 bases between them. The CDR3 region is CASSSIQGGELFF. In DNA form, the CDR3 reads TGTGCCAGCAGCTCGATACAGGGCGGGGAGCTGTTTTTT. Full variable domain (remainder filled in from reference TRBV5-4 and TRBJ2-2): ETGVTQSPTHLIKTRGQQVTLRCSSQSGHNTVSWYQQALGQGPQFIFQYYREEENGRGNFPPRFSGLQFPNYSSELNVNALELDDSALYLCASSSIQGGELFFGEGSRLTVL.

This clone was found once. The gene calls are TRBV2 and TRBJ1-5; 9 nucleotides agree with TRBD1. V was clipped by 5 bases and J by 7 bases; unmatched bases: 9. The germline V gene encodes CDR1 SNHLY and CDR2 FYNNEI. The length of the CDR3 is 15 residues. In nucleotides, the CDR3 is TGTGCCAGCAGTTCATCACAGGGGGCAAACCAGCCCCAGCATTTT. Amino acids: CASSSSQGANQPQHF.